Sequencing of this T cell receptor (beta chain) was carried out in a study of T cells in Graves' hyperthyroidism and ophthalmopathy. Broader study findings: The model made its ophthalmopathy prediction, and onset followed a median approximately 6.5 months later.

Diagnostic assessment was based on clinical symptoms, serum thyroxine and TRAb, thyroid ultrasound and orbital computed tomography. The blood was taken when hyperthyroidism was first diagnosed, before any ophthalmopathy symptoms showed up. Fresh 10 ml peripheral blood yielded PBMCs. TCR beta CDR3 regions were amplified from RNA transcripts. TCR CDR3 regions were first amplified by RT-PCR with HTBI primers. A single record per CDR3 protein comes from TCRdb applying MiXCR to the multiplex PCR reads. In the table there are 730,000 or so distinct CDR3 sequences, 15% to 20% of which are singletons. Many counts were recorded for this clonotype. Its antigen is unknown. The CDR3 extends over 14 amino acids. Trimming cost V 3 bases and J 7 bases, with 15 bases left between them.

Source material: blood. This chain uses TRBV12-3 or TRBV12-4 with TRBJ1-1, with TRBD1 as a possible D gene (5 bases). This receptor was taken from a woman in her forties or fifties with Graves' hyperthyroidism that later progressed to Graves' ophthalmopathy. The CDR3 region is CASSLFRDTGEAFF. The CDR3 DNA follows: TGTGCCAGCAGTTTGTTTCGGGATACAGGTGAAGCTTTCTTT.